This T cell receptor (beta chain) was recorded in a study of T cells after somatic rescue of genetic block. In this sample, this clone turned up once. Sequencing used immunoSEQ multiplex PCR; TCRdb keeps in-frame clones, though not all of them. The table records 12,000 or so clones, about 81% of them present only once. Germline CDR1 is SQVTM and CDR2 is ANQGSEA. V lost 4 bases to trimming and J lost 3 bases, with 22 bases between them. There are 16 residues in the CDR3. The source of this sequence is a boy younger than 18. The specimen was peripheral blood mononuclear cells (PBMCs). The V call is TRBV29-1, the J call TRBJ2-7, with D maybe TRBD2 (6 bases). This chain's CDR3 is CSVVGGTGGSGYEQYF. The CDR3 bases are TGCAGCGTTGTTGGGGGAACCGGAGGGTCTGGCTACGAGCAGTACTTC.